These T cell receptor beta chains were read from a single sample in a study of immune characterization of retroperitoneal liposarcoma. Each CDR3 protein is one row after TCRdb ran MiXCR on the PCR reads. The sample includes 4,500 or so distinct CDR3 sequences, 35% seen only once; the top ten take 25% to 30%. The material sequenced was tumor tissue. Receptor source: a male donor with retroperitoneal liposarcoma. Each CDR3 is given with its conserved first and last residue. Each record gives: J gene, clone size, D gene, V gene, CDR3 DNA, CDR3 protein. D genes are given only for firm matches. Part of the rows lack a size; the others show once, few, many or a class for expanded clones.

TRBJ1-4,.,.,TRBV19,TGTGCCAGTAGTAGGAGACCCGATACTTACGAAAAACTGTTTTTT,CASSRRPDTYEKLFF
TRBJ2-7,medium-sized,.,TRBV7-2,TGTGCCAGCAGCTTAGCGGACAGCTACGAGCAGTACTTC,CASSLADSYEQYF
TRBJ2-3,.,TRBD2,TRBV4-1,TGCGCCAGCAGCCAAGATCTAAGGACTAGCGTAGTGGCAGATACGCAGTATTTT,CASSQDLRTSVVADTQYF
TRBJ2-2,.,.,TRBV7-6,TGTGCCAGCAGCCTGGGGATATCCAACACCGGGGAGCTGTTTTTT,CASSLGISNTGELFF
TRBJ2-5,.,.,TRBV4-1,TGCGCCAGCAGCCTTGGAACCCAAGAGACCCAGTACTTC,CASSLGTQETQYF
TRBJ2-5,.,.,TRBV12-3/TRBV12-4,TGTGCCAGCAGTCGCGGGACAATGTACCAAGAGACCCAGTACTTC,CASSRGTMYQETQYF
TRBJ1-1,.,.,TRBV7-2,TGTGCCAGCAGCGTAGTGGGGGGCACTGAAGCTTTCTTT,CASSVVGGTEAFF
TRBJ2-7,once,TRBD2,TRBV6-6,TGTGCCAGCACCGTGACTAGCGGGGATTACGAGCAGTACTTC,CASTVTSGDYEQYF
TRBJ2-3,.,TRBD1,TRBV6-1,TGTGCCAGCGGCGACAGGGGGAATACGCAGTATTTT,CASGDRGNTQYF
TRBJ2-2,.,.,TRBV10-1,TGCGCCAGCAGTGACCTGTCCGGCGGGAAACATGACGGGGAGCTGTTTTTT,CASSDLSGGKHDGELFF
TRBJ2-2,.,.,TRBV6-8,TGTGCCAGCACCGTTCGACTAGGGGCCAACACCGGGGAGCTGTTTTTT,CASTVRLGANTGELFF
TRBJ2-1,.,TRBD1,TRBV6-1,TGTGCCAGCAGTGGAGGGACAGGGGATGAGTACTTC,CASSGGTGDEYF
TRBJ2-2,medium-sized,TRBD1,TRBV5-1,TGCGCCAGCAGCTTTACCCCTTCCGGGACAGGGGGTGGGGAGCTGTTTTTT,CASSFTPSGTGGGELFF
TRBJ1-1,few,TRBD1,TRBV12-3/TRBV12-4,TGTGCCAGCAGTTCCCTGGGGACAGCTAAGGGTGTGAACACTGAAGCTTTCTTT,CASSSLGTAKGVNTEAFF
TRBJ2-3,.,.,TRBV7-8,TGTGCCAGCAGCTTTGACGGGGGACACACAGATACGCAGTATTTT,CASSFDGGHTDTQYF
TRBJ2-7,medium-sized,.,TRBV7-2,TGTGCCAGCAGCTTAGATAGGCAGCGGGTGTTCGAGCAGTACTTC,CASSLDRQRVFEQYF
TRBJ2-1,.,TRBD2,TRBV6-1,TGTGCCAGCAGTCGCAGGACTAGCGAAACTGTTCCCTACAATGAGCAGTTCTTC,CASSRRTSETVPYNEQFF
TRBJ2-6,.,.,TRBV11-3,TGTGCCAGCAGCAGTACAGGGTCTGGGGCCAACGTCCTGACTTTC,CASSSTGSGANVLTF
TRBJ2-1,.,.,TRBV6-1,TGTGCCAGCAGTGAAAGCCGTGTCGACGCAGGGTCGAGCTTTTGGCAGTTCTTC,CASSESRVDAGSSFWQFF
TRBJ1-4,.,.,TRBV7-2,TGTGCCAGCAGCTTTGGGATGAATGAAAAACTGTTTTTT,CASSFGMNEKLFF
TRBJ1-4,once,.,TRBV6-1,TGTGCCAGCAGTGAAGCTGGGCGGCCAGAAAAACTGTTTTTT,CASSEAGRPEKLFF
TRBJ2-5,few,TRBD2,TRBV27,TGTGCCAGCAGTCGCACCCAGAGCGGGGGAGTACGAGAGACCCAGTACTTC,CASSRTQSGGVRETQYF
TRBJ2-1,.,.,TRBV10-2,TGCGCCAGCAGGGAGCCTAACGGACTGGCCGATACTGGGCTCATGGGCGAGCAGTTCTTC,CASREPNGLADTGLMGEQFF
TRBJ2-1,large,.,TRBV7-8,TGTGCCAGCGCTAGACGTAACTCCTACAATGAGCAGTTCTTC,CASARRNSYNEQFF
TRBJ2-5,.,.,TRBV11-2,TGTGCCAGCAGCTTGGGAAGGTCGGAGACCCAGTACTTC,CASSLGRSETQYF